This TCR beta chain was documented in a study of cytomegalovirus exposure and HLA in healthy donors (TCRdb year 2017). Study-level background: An earlier analysis of about 530 of the donors reported roughly 300 Gb of sequence data and 95 million to 130 million unique TCR beta sequences obtained from some 170 million T cells. In a later genetic analysis, genome-wide SNP genotypes for about 55% of the 666 donors were used, and that subset was treated as a discovery cohort. About 300 gigabases of sequencing data and approximately 93 million unique TCR sequences were included in an early release covering 550 to 800 HLA-typed donors. Typing coverage varied by locus: about 629-630 donors for A, B, C, DRB1 and DQB1; roughly 510 for DQA1; more than 600 for DPA1; around 490 for DPB1. An earlier analysis of approximately 500 of the donors applied high-throughput TCR beta sequencing to assess whether each TCR beta V gene segment acted as functional or pseudogenic. To study patterns of TCR occurrence, a later analysis re-analyzed previously published TCR beta repertoires from under 750 donors and added high-resolution HLA genotyping. Across around 400 genotyped donors of the cohort, an average of approximately 200,000 unique TCR beta nucleotide sequences per donor were sequenced, and roughly 17% of those sequences were non-productive. Class I and class II HLA loci were covered by the typing at four-digit resolution. The study used immunosequencing to profile the T cell repertoires of 666 subjects and linked those repertoires to cytomegalovirus serostatus. Donor age, sex, ethnicity and CMV serostatus were compiled together with the repertoire data. The genetic ancestry cluster associated with self-reported Caucasian donors included 70% to 85% of the approximately 430 genotyped donors. To predict cytomegalovirus infection status, the study brought together high-throughput TCR immunosequencing, statistical association of individual TCRs with disease status, and machine learning. About five DR-DQ haplotypes were treated as single units for association and clustering because of strong linkage in the cohort. In the later analysis, no new phenotypic data were used to find candidate immune exposures; instead, reliance was placed on TCR beta sequences and their occurrence across donors. All discovery cohort repertoires had been generated using a single sequencing platform. Besides the first cohort of roughly 640 subjects, a separate validation cohort made up of 120 different subjects was used. The study was designed to test whether signatures of past pathogen exposure could be identified by cataloging public T cell receptors. The paper as a whole reports these results and caveats: Across donors, most TCR sequences were observed very rarely, whereas some public TCRs were present in many individuals. A further reported finding was that TCR beta sequences accurately predicted the HLA-A and HLA-B alleles for most subjects in the first cohort. Several of the top co-occurrence clusters appeared to be linked to parvovirus B19, influenza, CMV and Epstein-Barr virus, according to a later analysis. According to a later genetic analysis, donors in an Asian-associated ancestry cluster had fewer N-insertions in productive TCRs than the roughly 700-donor mean. Because HLA typing was unavailable for some donors at each locus, only the typed subset was used in association tests. For the cohort, immune exposure information was limited to CMV serostatus. At a false discovery rate of 0.05, a later analysis linked 16,951 TCR beta sequences to specific HLA alleles. The cohort was sequenced for TCR beta chains only, and without alpha or paired-chain data the features that could be detected were limited. In a later genetic analysis, a missense DCLRE1C variant was associated with V-gene and J-gene trimming of TCR beta chains, and the association was replicated in an independent cohort. In a later analysis, HLA-associated TCR beta chains were found to be more clonally expanded and to have lower generation probabilities than equally common non-associated chains. Cytomegalovirus status was reported to be diagnosed by the classifier with high specificity and sensitivity in both the original and validation cohorts. An earlier analysis of approximately 590 of the donors showed that most TCR beta V segments appeared in productive rearrangements either about 87% or about 30% of the time, which broadly matched IMGT annotations. Linkage disequilibrium might explain the correlated functional status among segregating V segments, but an unknown experimental factor could not be ruled out. In a later analysis, most CMV-associated TCR beta chains were found to appear HLA-restricted, with HLA associations seemingly driven largely by CMV exposure. Seventeen rarely observed V segments, including chromosome 9 orphons, were excluded from the earlier analysis of some 590 of the donors because counts were too low. When HLA alleles, especially DR and DQ, strongly co-occurred, attributing TCR associations to individual alleles was difficult. The study listed approximately 150 TCR beta chains as associated with cytomegalovirus. Because the 87-base-pair reads could not distinguish some IMGT-functional V segments, including TRBV6-2 and TRBV6-3, those segments were excluded. In vitro tests confirmed that three of the cytomegalovirus-associated TCR beta chains recognize cytomegalovirus antigens. It was suggested by the authors that the approach could potentially be generalized to other disease states and immunological phenotypes. A group of highly shared sequence variants was considered likely to be a technical artifact of the sequencing pipeline. Roughly uniform sequencing depth across donors was assumed in presence/absence analyses, although this assumption may not hold. A later analysis found that TCR association rates varied across HLA loci, with DRB1 alleles showing the most associated TCRs and HLA-C alleles the fewest.

Note on this clone: The antigen it binds to is not known. No much larger clone exists at a distance of one base, and base qualities are not known.

CDR1 and CDR2 are read off the germline V gene as MGHRA and YSYEKL. A distance of 20 bases separates the germline ends of V and J, which lose 1 base and 8 bases respectively. Including cysteine and phenylalanine, the CDR3 has 16 amino acids. Just the 48-base CDR3 DNA is kept, in frame starting at base 1. The method was the immunoSEQ multiplex PCR assay. For the multiplex PCR, a mixture combining 60 forward primers for TCR Vbeta segments and 13 reverse primers for TCR Jbeta segments was used. Amplification of the CDR3 region of rearranged TCR beta genes was performed with a multiplex PCR assay on genomic DNA. The Illumina HiSeq System was used to sequence the amplified TCR beta libraries as 87-base-pair reads. The original pipeline was this. In a later analysis, 77 million or so unique TCR beta chains were counted across the roughly 610 repertoires, and around 11 million of these chains were shared by at least two donors. A nearest-neighbor algorithm error-corrected the raw reads and collapsed the reads into unique sequences, merging closely related sequences to remove PCR and sequencing errors. CDR3 sequences were aligned to IMGT reference sequences to assign V, D and J gene segments. For a sequence to be retained, a match of at least six nucleotides to both a V gene segment and a J gene segment was required. A rearrangement was called productive if the CDR3 had no stop codons and remained in frame with V and J, and every other rearrangement was called non-productive. Following IMGT convention, CDR3 was defined as the stretch from the second conserved V-encoded cysteine up to the conserved J-encoded phenylalanine. The earlier analysis of 587 of the donors excluded sequences that lacked an unambiguous match to a single V gene segment. In an earlier analysis of approximately 590 of the donors, a V segment was called functional when productive rearrangements were above 56.7%, and segregating when the standard deviation between donors exceeded 5%. A statistical classification framework was built to diagnose cytomegalovirus status from the catalog of TCR beta chain sequences. In a later analysis, V and J genes were assigned by comparing TCR nucleotide sequences against IMGT/GENE-DB human TR gene sequences. A later analysis assigned CDR3 sequences and most-parsimonious VDJ recombination scenarios with the TCRdist pipeline. A later analysis defined each TCR beta chain by its CDR3 amino acid sequence plus V-gene family, and excluded reads lacking a unique V-gene family. A later analysis removed 550 to 650 highly shared, low-generation-probability nucleotide sequences to deal with suspected cross-contamination and a sequencing artifact. A later analysis calculated a clonal expansion index for each public chain from normalized within-repertoire ranks of inferred template counts. A later analysis computed generation probabilities with a VDJ recombination model fitted to out-of-frame rearrangements, and checked the results against IGoR. Hypergeometric tests were used in a later analysis to score TCR-TCR, TCR-HLA and TCR-CMV co-occurrence, with a repertoire-size bias correction applied to the TCR pairs. In a later analysis, false discovery rates were estimated by permuting HLA or CMV assignments 20 times. In a later analysis, co-occurring TCRs were grouped using DBSCAN, and TCRdist sequence similarity was added for clustering within HLA-allele-positive subsets. Co-occurrence clustering excluded repertoires with fewer than 30,000 or more than 120,000 public chains, plus five with anomalous nucleotide sharing. Sourced from immuneACCESS, this table was stored by TCRdb with only in-frame sequences that have V and J called. A share of the clones is absent; for the studies checked, an unresolved V gene accounts for under half, and the remainder has no known explanation. D and trimming come from the DNA, and the V and J calls and clone size come from that table. This sample is represented by approximately 75,000 clones; 65% to 75% of them were singletons. The ten biggest clones cover around 10% of the sample.

The cohort comprised fewer than 700 healthy bone marrow donors. All cohort members were sampled while nominally healthy, although unrecorded immune exposures were likely present. The donor was CMV seropositive and belonged to the group of 250 to 300 seropositive cohort members. A peripheral blood sample was provided by each donor, and peripheral blood mononuclear cells were used for TCR beta sequencing. Genomic DNA extraction from the blood cell samples was performed with the Qiagen DNeasy Blood Extraction Kit. The sequence links TRBV4-1 to TRBJ1-2, with a tentative D gene TRBD1 over 5 matching bases. The sequence derives from a woman in her fifties or sixties in good health and CMV-seropositive. The source material was PBMCs. The DNA sequence is TGCGCCAGCAGCCAAGCGGATTTGGGACTACACGGAGGCTACACCTTC. This yields the protein CASSQADLGLHGGYTF.